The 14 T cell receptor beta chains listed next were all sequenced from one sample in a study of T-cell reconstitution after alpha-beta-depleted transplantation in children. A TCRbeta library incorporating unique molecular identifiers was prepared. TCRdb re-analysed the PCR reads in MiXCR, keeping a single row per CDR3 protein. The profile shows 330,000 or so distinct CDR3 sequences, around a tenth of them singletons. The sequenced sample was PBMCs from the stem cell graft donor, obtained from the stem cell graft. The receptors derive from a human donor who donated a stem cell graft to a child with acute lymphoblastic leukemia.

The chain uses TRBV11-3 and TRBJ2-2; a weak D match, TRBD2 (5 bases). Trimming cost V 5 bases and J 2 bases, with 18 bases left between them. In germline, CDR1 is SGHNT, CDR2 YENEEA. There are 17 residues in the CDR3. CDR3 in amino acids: CASSPTTGFTNTGELFF. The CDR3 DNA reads TGTGCCAGCAGCCCCACGACGGGGTTTACTAACACCGGGGAGCTGTTTTTT.

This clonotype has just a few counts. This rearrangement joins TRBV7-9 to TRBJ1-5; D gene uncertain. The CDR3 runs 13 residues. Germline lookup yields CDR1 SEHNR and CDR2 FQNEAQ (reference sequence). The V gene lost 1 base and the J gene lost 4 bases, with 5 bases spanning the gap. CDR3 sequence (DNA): TGTGCCAGCAGCTTAGGGAAAAATCAGCCCCAGCATTTT. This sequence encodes CASSLGKNQPQHF.

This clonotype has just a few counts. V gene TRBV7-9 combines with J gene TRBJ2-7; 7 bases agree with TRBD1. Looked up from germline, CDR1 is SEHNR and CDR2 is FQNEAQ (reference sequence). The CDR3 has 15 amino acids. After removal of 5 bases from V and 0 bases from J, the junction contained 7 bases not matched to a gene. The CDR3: CASSGTGALSYEQYF. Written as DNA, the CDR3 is TGTGCCAGCAGCGGTACAGGGGCCCTCTCCTACGAGCAGTACTTC.

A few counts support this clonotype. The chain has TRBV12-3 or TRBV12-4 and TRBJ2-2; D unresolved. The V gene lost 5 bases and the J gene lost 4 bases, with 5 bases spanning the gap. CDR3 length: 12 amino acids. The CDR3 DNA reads TGTGCCAGCAGTAGTGTCACCGGGGAGCTGTTTTTT. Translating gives CASSSVTGELFF.

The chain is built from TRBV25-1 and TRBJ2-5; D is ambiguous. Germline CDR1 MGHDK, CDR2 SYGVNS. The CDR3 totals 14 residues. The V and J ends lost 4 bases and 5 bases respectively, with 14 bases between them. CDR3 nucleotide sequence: TGTGCCAGCAGTGTCACTCCTACCGAGGAGACCCAGTACTTC. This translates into CASSVTPTEETQYF.

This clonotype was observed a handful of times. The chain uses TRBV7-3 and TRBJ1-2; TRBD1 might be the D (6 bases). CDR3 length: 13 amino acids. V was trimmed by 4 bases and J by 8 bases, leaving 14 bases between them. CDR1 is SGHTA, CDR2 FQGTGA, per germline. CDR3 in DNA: TGTGCCAGCAGCTCTAGGGGGGGGGACGGCTACACCTTC. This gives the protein CASSSRGGDGYTF.

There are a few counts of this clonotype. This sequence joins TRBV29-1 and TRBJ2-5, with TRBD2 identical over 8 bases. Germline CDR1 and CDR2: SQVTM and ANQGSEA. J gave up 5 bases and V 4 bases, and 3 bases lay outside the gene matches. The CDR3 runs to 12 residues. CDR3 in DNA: TGCAGCGTTGGGACTAGCCCCGAGACCCAGTACTTC. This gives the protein CSVGTSPETQYF.

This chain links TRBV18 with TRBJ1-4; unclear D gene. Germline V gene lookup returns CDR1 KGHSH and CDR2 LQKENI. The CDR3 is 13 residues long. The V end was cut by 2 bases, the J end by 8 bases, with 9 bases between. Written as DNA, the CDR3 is TGTGCCAGCTCACCATCTTTGAACGAAAAACTGTTTTTT. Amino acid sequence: CASSPSLNEKLFF.

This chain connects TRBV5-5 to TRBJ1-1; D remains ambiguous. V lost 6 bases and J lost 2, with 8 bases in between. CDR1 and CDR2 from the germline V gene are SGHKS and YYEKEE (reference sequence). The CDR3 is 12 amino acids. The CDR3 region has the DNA TGTGCCAGCAACTATGGCAACACTGAAGCTTTCTTT. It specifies CASNYGNTEAFF.

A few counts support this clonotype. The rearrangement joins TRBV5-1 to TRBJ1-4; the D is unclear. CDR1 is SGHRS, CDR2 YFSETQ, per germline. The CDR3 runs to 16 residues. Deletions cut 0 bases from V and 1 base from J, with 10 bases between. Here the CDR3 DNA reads TGCGCCAGCAGCTTGGATGGGGTTGGAACTAATGAAAAACTGTTTTTT. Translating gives CASSLDGVGTNEKLFF.

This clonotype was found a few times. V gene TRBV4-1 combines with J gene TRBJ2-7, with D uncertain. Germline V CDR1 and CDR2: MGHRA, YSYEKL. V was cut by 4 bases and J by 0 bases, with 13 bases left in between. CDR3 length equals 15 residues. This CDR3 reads CASSLTVQSSYEQYF. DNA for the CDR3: TGCGCCAGCAGCCTAACAGTACAGAGCTCCTACGAGCAGTACTTC.

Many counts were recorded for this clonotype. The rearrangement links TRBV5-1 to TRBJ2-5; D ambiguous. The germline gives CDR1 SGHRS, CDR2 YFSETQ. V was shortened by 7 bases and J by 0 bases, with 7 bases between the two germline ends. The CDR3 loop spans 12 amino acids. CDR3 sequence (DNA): TGCGCCAGCGCCCCACACCAAGAGACCCAGTACTTC. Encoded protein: CASAPHQETQYF.

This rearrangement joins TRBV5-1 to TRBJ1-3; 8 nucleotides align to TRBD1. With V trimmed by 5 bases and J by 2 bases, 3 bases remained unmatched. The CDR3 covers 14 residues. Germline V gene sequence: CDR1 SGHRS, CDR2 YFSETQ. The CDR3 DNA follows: TGCGCCAGCAGGGAGACAGGGGCTGGAAACACCATATATTTT. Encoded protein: CASRETGAGNTIYF.

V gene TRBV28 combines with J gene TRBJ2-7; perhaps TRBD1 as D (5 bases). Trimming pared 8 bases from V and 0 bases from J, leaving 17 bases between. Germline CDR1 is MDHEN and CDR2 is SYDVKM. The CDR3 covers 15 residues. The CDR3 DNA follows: TGTGCCAGCGACGAAGGAAGGGGCTTCTCCTACGAGCAGTACTTC. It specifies CASDEGRGFSYEQYF.